The source of this T cell receptor (beta chain) is a study of shared clonotypes between healthy human individuals. Study observations and caveats: Tissue TCR repertoires likely differ from these blood-only repertoires.

With respect to this clone: Its antigen is not identified.

Losses at the gene ends were 7 bases for V and 3 bases for J; bases not matched to a gene: 1. Germline CDR1 reads SQVTM; CDR2 reads ANQGSEA. The CDR3 totals 13 residues. The data were produced by immunoSEQ multiplex PCR, yet TCRdb's version contains in-frame clones alone and is incomplete. This sample has 2 million to 2.5 million clones, with more than 80% found just once. Sequenced material: naive CD4+ T cells from PBMCs. As to subset: CD45RA+ positively selected. The TCR comes from a man in his late teens or twenties in good health. Some clones in this sample may be carry-over from other donors' samples. V gene TRBV29-1 combines with J gene TRBJ2-2; TRBD1 agrees at 11 bases. The CDR3 loop is CSAGQGDTGELFF. The CDR3 DNA sequence: TGCAGCGCGGGACAGGGGGACACCGGGGAGCTGTTTTTT.